The 6 T cell receptor beta chains in this list originate from one sample, sequenced in a study of blood T cells in healthy people across ages. Then a second PCR, running roughly 6 to 12 cycles, was carried out with a sample-barcoded 5' primer and a J-beta primer mix. One entry per CDR3 protein, called by TCRdb with MiXCR from the 5' RACE reads. In the table there are 1.5 million to 2 million distinct CDR3 sequences, under 30% of which are singletons. The sequenced sample consisted of blood. The receptors were gathered from a young woman in good health.

The CDR3: CASSSHLLAEAFF. The DNA for the CDR3 is TGTGCCAGCAGCTCACACCTACTGGCTGAAGCTTTCTTT. The chain employs TRBV12-3 or TRBV12-4 and TRBJ1-1; D is unresolved. The CDR3 runs to 13 residues. V lost 6 bases and J 6 bases, leaving 14 bases between the germline ends.

This clonotype was recorded a few times. V usage is TRBV28 and J usage is TRBJ1-2; D uncertain. Germline V gene sequence: CDR1 MDHEN, CDR2 SYDVKM. The CDR3 spans 12 residues. Trimming took off 5 bases at V and 6 bases at J, with 10 bases between the two ends. Here the CDR3 DNA reads TGTGCCAGCAGTACCGGGCCCCATGGCTACACCTTC. This translates into CASSTGPHGYTF.

The genes are TRBV7-9 and TRBJ1-4; D is undetermined. CDR1 is SEHNR, CDR2 FQNEAQ, per germline (reference sequence). The CDR3 is made up of 14 amino acids. The V and J ends lost 7 bases and 6 bases respectively, with 15 bases between them. Here the CDR3 reads CASTTDTWDEKLFF. Written as DNA, the CDR3 is TGTGCCAGCACCACTGATACTTGGGATGAAAAACTGTTTTTT.

This clonotype showed up just a few times. The chain employs TRBV20-1 and TRBJ1-5, with 8 bases aligning to TRBD1. V lost 3 bases and J lost 7; bases outside the gene matches: 8. Germline CDR1 DFQATT, CDR2 SNEGSKA (reference sequence). CDR3 size: 14 residues. Here the CDR3 reads CSASDRGHGQPQHF. For the CDR3, the DNA is TGCAGTGCTAGTGACAGGGGACATGGACAGCCCCAGCATTTT.

This clonotype has more than one count but fewer than ten. The V call is TRBV6-6, the J call TRBJ1-2, with no clear D. V was trimmed by 7 bases and J by 1 base, leaving 7 bases between them. The germline V gene has CDR1 MNHNY and CDR2 SVGAGI (reference sequence). The CDR3 is 12 residues long. The CDR3 coding sequence is TGTGCCAGCAAGTCCAGTAACTATGGCTACACCTTC. It translates to CASKSSNYGYTF.

The genes are TRBV7-2 and TRBJ2-3; 11 bases are a match to TRBD1. Germline lookup yields CDR1 SGHTA and CDR2 FQGNSA. With V trimmed by 5 bases and J by 10 bases, 8 bases remained unmatched. This CDR3 is built from 14 residues. The CDR3 bases are TGTGCCAGCAGCCCAGGGACAGGGGGAGGGCCGCAGTATTTT. This sequence encodes CASSPGTGGGPQYF. Looking up the rest from reference TRBV7-2 and TRBJ2-3 gives the full variable domain: GAGVSQSPSNKVTEKGKDVELRCDPISGHTALYWYRQSLGQGLEFLIYFQGNSAPDKSGLPSDRFSAERTGGSVSTLTIQRTQQEDSAVYLCASSPGTGGGPQYFGPGTRLTVL.